This TCR beta chain came from a study of human T cells and chemical hapten exposure (dated by TCRdb to the early 2020s). Turning to the overall study: For sensitization, 2% DPC in acetone was applied to a roughly 2 cm by roughly 2 cm area of upper inner arm skin. Blood samples were taken from patients before sensitization (week 0) and then at 2, 6 and about 24 weeks after DPC sensitization. Patch testing was done on the upper back using Finn chambers containing 0.01% DPC, and results were scored after 6 days according to International Contact Dermatitis Research Group standards. Throughout the approximately 23-week study period, patients were also given weekly therapeutic DPC doses on the scalp. The libraries were sequenced as a pool, and the TCR yield per sample differed mostly because of small variations in library volumes within the pool. The study tracked peripheral blood TCR repertoire changes in vivo during primary and secondary sensitization to the hapten diphenylcyclopropenone (DPC) in alopecia patients. Blood for TCR sequencing was provided by twenty-nine alopecia patients at one to four time points (pre-sensitization, 2, 6 and 24 weeks). The patient cohort, mostly female, included alopecia areata with under or over 50% scalp involvement, alopecia totalis and alopecia universalis.

Based on the germline V gene, the CDR1 and CDR2 sequences are LGHNT and FRNRAP. V sheds 1 base and J sheds 4 bases, leaving 4 bases between their ends. The CDR3 sequence holds 13 residues, the cysteine and phenylalanine included. CDR3 DNA only is kept here, 39 bases in frame from base 1. Receptor amplification or capture employed RACE. Sequenced on a NextSeq 500. During library preparation, unique molecular identifiers were attached to individual cDNA molecules so that TCRs could be counted quantitatively and reproducibly. Each blood RNA sample was used to sequence both TCR alpha and TCR beta chains. The paper's processing steps were these. The median number of TCRs per sample was roughly 100,000, ranging from about 23,224 to 700,000. V, J and CDR3 annotation of the TCR reads was performed with the Decombinator software suite. For PS versus PT1 abundance plots, all samples were subsampled to the same number of TCRs (28,000). TCRs were defined as expanded if absent before sensitization and observed at least eight times at the 2-week time point. The public reads were reprocessed in TCRdb via fastp at Q25 and MiXCR, keeping in-frame beta chains. Rows are unified per CDR3 protein, each entry keeping the most common DNA and genes. Clone size and V and J calls follow TCRdb, not the original study. This sample lists roughly 380,000 distinct CDR3 sequences; about 4.8% were detected once. 2% to 2.5% of the sample rests with the top ten.

Per the publication, the time point label means: patch test 1, 2 weeks after DPC sensitization. According to the study, the label for this sample's treatment or condition signals: therapeutic diphenylcyclopropenone sensitization with weekly scalp DPC. At each patch-test visit, blood was drawn before the patch test was applied. Patients were considered eligible if aged 18 to 70, diagnosed with alopecia and deemed suitable for DPC therapy, and patients were excluded if pregnant. Unfractionated whole blood was collected in Tempus Blood RNA tubes, and total RNA was extracted from that blood. Study-wide findings and limitations: The number of TCRs above 1 in 1000 frequency did not change with DPC sensitization; there was no evidence of global repertoire structure alterations. Patch test score was positively correlated with the number of PT1 expanded TCRs, with significance at thresholds 8, 16 and 32 but not at 4. Expanded TCRs formed significantly more large CDR3 similarity clusters than pre-sensitization or healthy control sets, consistent with antigen-driven responses. Repeated subsampling changed both the strength of the expansion versus patch-test correlation and the threshold at which the correlation became significant. Alopecia, a presumed autoimmune disease, was present in all patients, so the immune response of the patients might differ from that of healthy individuals.

As for this clonotype: No antigen is known for it. Within one base of it there is no much larger clone, and no base qualities were kept.

Sequences were derived from whole blood, sampled in connection with sensitization to the hapten diphenylcyclopropenone (DPC). This receptor chain uses TRBV12-5 and TRBJ2-2; there is no confident call for the D gene. This TCR was sampled from a woman in her fifties or sixties with alopecia areata. Some clones in this sample may be carry-over from other donors' samples. The DNA sequence follows: TGTGCTAGTGGTTTGGACAGCACCGGGGAGCTGTTTTTT. Its amino acids are CASGLDSTGELFF.